This T cell receptor beta chain emerged from a study of cytomegalovirus exposure and HLA in healthy donors. The CDR3 consists of 14 residues. CDR1 and CDR2 (germline): SGHNT, YYREEE (reference sequence). V dropped 4 bases and J dropped 0 bases, with 8 bases sitting between them. 13 Jbeta primers and 60 Vbeta primers were used for the PCR. Profiling relied on immunoSEQ multiplex PCR, and the TCRdb table lists in-frame clones only, not all of them. The table shows some 150,000 clones, with about 74% occurring only once. This clone has more than one count but fewer than ten. The receptor's source is a woman between 40 and 55 years old in good health and CMV-seronegative. Specimen: PBMCs. The chain carries TRBV5-4 and TRBJ1-5, with D maybe TRBD1 (5 bases). In DNA form, the CDR3 reads TGTGCCAGCAGCGTGGACAATAGCAATCAGCCCCAGCATTTT. Its protein product is CASSVDNSNQPQHF.